The sequence of this TCR beta chain was determined in a study of OX40 agonist ivuxolimab in advanced cancers. Germline values: CDR1 LNHDA, CDR2 SQIVND (reference sequence). The V and J ends lost 5 bases and 7 bases respectively, with 15 bases between them. The CDR3 extends over 14 amino acids. Data came from immunoSEQ multiplex PCR; TCRdb stores just in-frame clones and leaves some out. The sample lists around 76,000 clones, roughly 82% occurring once. This chain connects TRBV19 to TRBJ2-1, with D perhaps matching TRBD1 or TRBD2 (5 bases each). The specimen was CD4+ or CD8+ T cells sorted from blood, collected in a trial of the OX40 agonist ivuxolimab. The clonotype comes from an adult with an advanced solid tumor such as melanoma, head and neck, liver or kidney cancer. CDR3 residues: CASSAQGWGNEQFF. For the CDR3, the DNA is TGTGCCAGTAGTGCCCAGGGCTGGGGGAATGAGCAGTTCTTC.